This T cell receptor beta chain comes out of a study of T-cell memory formation after mild COVID-19 (dated by TCRdb to the early 2020s). Looking at the study overall: TCR sequence clusters from the two donors were largely donor specific. T-cell clones expanding and contracting after mild COVID-19 in two donors were tracked by longitudinal TCRalpha and TCRbeta repertoire sequencing. The cohort comprised two young, previously healthy adult volunteers, one female and one male.

What the authors observed across the whole study: Contracting CD4+ clones appeared mostly in the CM and EM memory subsets, whereas CD8+ clones were enriched in EMRA. Only a couple of mild cases were covered in the study, and larger cohorts including severe cases with pre-infection samples were considered necessary. From day 15 to 85, contracting clones showed balanced CD4/CD8 phenotypes, whereas a second wave of clones that expanded from day 15 to 37 leaned towards CD4+. SARS-CoV-2 specificity of the second-wave clones peaking on day 37 was not confirmed. The detection of some responding clones in pre-infection memory suggests that pre-existing cross-reactive memory T cells joined the SARS-CoV-2 response.

This clonotype turned up a few times. Its target antigen remains unknown. The record has no base qualities; no much larger clone is one base away. The CDR3 sequence holds 16 residues, the cysteine and phenylalanine included. The sequence is cut down to CDR3 DNA, 48 bases in frame from base 1. Sequences MNHEY (CDR1) and SVGAGI (CDR2) are obtained from the germline V gene. Trimming at the junction amounts to 8 bases on V and 3 bases on J, and the germline ends lie 22 bases apart. PBMCs were isolated by Ficoll-Paque density gradient centrifugation. Reads for this sample came from an Illumina NovaSeq 6000. cDNA libraries for TCRalpha and TCRbeta were prepared by 5'RACE using constant-segment primers, with sample barcodes and unique molecular identifiers added. Trizol reagent was used to extract RNA from every sample. Library amplification was performed in two PCR steps, and a second sample barcode and Illumina TruSeq adapters were introduced in the second step. Sequencing of libraries was performed on an Illumina NovaSeq with 2 x 150 bp paired-end reads. The study's own analysis went as follows. Reads were demultiplexed and collapsed into UMI-guided consensus sequences with migec v1.2.7. With mixcr v2.1.11, UMI consensuses were aligned to TRA and TRB V and J templates and assembled into clonotypes. A clonotype was counted as expanded or contracted only if both edgeR and NoisET called the change significant, with noise models trained on biological replicates. For edgeR calls, the cutoffs were a false discovery rate-adjusted p below 0.01 and a log2 fold-change threshold of 1. PCA with hierarchical clustering of max-normalized trajectories of the 1000 most abundant clonotypes was used as exploratory dynamics analysis. Separately sequenced CD4+ and CD8+ repertoires were used to assign the CD4 or CD8 phenotype of responding clones. The public sequencing data were trimmed at Q25 with fastp and processed into clonotypes with MiXCR by TCRdb, which kept only in-frame beta chains. A single entry per CDR3 protein holds the most common genes and DNA from its merged rows. TCRdb, rather than the study authors, made the V and J calls. The sample has 470,000 or so distinct CDR3 sequences on record, approximately 19% of them singletons. The top ten constitute under 25% of the sample.

Material for sequencing was PBMCs or a T cell subset sorted from them (not recorded which). This sequence uses TRBV6-5 and TRBJ1-2; the D gene is possibly TRBD1, with 5 bases matching. The origin of this receptor is a man younger than 30 who had mild COVID-19 (a few samples of this study predate the infection). The sample titles of this study are shuffled in the database, so cell type and time point are left out; the donor was told from shared clones. The DNA is as follows: TGTGCCAGCGGATACTCGGCGGGGCGAATTGACTATGGCTACACCTTC. This sequence encodes CASGYSAGRIDYGYTF.